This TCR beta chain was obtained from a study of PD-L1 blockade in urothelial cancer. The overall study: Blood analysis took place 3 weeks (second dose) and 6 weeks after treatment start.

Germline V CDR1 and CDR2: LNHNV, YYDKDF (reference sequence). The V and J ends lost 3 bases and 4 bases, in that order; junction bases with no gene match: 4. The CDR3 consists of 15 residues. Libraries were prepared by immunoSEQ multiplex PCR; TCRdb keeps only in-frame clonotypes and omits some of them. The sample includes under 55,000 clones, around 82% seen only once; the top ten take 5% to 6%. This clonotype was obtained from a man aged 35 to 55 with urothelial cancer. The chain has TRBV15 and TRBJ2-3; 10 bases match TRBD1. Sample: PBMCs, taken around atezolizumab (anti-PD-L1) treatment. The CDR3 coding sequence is TGTGCCACCAGCAGGAGGGGACAGGGGCCAGATACGCAGTATTTT. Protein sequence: CATSRRGQGPDTQYF.